The next 3 T cell receptor beta chains were all read from a single sample in a study of identical twins (dated by TCRdb to the mid-2010s). The library was built by means of 5' RACE. TCRdb records Illumina HiSeq 2000 as the sequencer. The public sequencing data were trimmed at Q25 with fastp and processed into clonotypes with MiXCR by TCRdb, which kept only in-frame beta chains. Entries are consolidated by CDR3 protein sequence, retaining the most common genes and DNA. This sample comprises around 960,000 distinct CDR3 sequences, approximately 13% of them detected only once. The top ten constitute around 1.5% of the sample. Separately, the same data were catalogued under a study of yellow fever vaccine responses in identical twins.

The sample was PBMCs. These receptors all come from a woman between 18 and 29 years old in good health.

At least ten counts were recorded for this clonotype. The chain joins TRBV7-8 to TRBJ1-2; 12 positions agree with TRBD1. The germline V gene has CDR1 SGHVS and CDR2 FQNEAQ. The CDR3 is 14 amino acids. V lost 5 bases and J lost 8; bases outside the gene matches: 6. The CDR3 region has the DNA TGTGCCAGCAGCGCTAGGGGACAGGGGGCCGGCTACACCTTC. This sequence encodes CASSARGQGAGYTF.

J is TRBJ2-1 and V is TRBV3-1; TRBD1 aligns across 8 bases. Looked up from germline, CDR1 is LGHDT and CDR2 is YNNKEL (reference sequence). The junction had 11 bases not matched to a gene; V was cut back by 0 bases and J by 10 bases. This CDR3 region has 16 residues. DNA of the CDR3: TGTGCCAGCAGCCAAGAAAGAGGCAGGGGGCGCAGGGAGCAGTTCTTC. This gives the protein CASSQERGRGRREQFF.

At least ten counts were recorded for this clonotype. The CDR3 nucleotides read TGCAGCGTTGAAGATCTTTTCCCTAGCGGATACAATGAGCAGTTCTTC. As protein: CSVEDLFPSGYNEQFF. The J gene is TRBJ2-1, the V gene TRBV29-1, with 7 bases lining up with TRBD2. Germline CDR1 is SQVTM and CDR2 is ANQGSEA. The CDR3 is 16 residues long. V was clipped by 0 bases and J by 4 bases; unmatched bases: 9.